This T cell receptor (beta chain) was identified in a study of T-cell memory formation after mild COVID-19. This clonotype was detected only a few times. Its antigen is unknown. This CDR3 contains 13 residues. Per the germline V gene, CDR1 is LGHDT and CDR2 is YNNKEL (reference sequence). V was clipped by 2 bases and J by 10 bases, with 13 bases between them. General study results and limits: Pre-infection memory showed some responding clones, and this suggested that cross-reactive memory joined.

A single record per CDR3 protein comes from TCRdb applying MiXCR to the 5' RACE reads. In the table there are fewer than 650,000 distinct CDR3 sequences, less than 25% of which are singletons. The V call is TRBV3-1, the J call TRBJ2-3, with TRBD1 as a possible D gene (6 bases). This sequence was found in an adult woman who had mild COVID-19 (a few samples of this study predate the infection). Cell type and time point are not known. The sample taken for sequencing was PBMCs or a T cell subset sorted from them (not recorded which). Written as DNA, the CDR3 is TGTGCCAGCAGCCAAACTGGGGGCTACTCGCAGTATTTT. Its translation is CASSQTGGYSQYF.